Listed here are 10 T cell receptor beta chains from one sample, sequenced in a study of blood T cell repertoires in COVID-19. Clones were read by immunoSEQ multiplex PCR, and TCRdb kept only the in-frame ones, dropping some. The sample lists 60,000 to 70,000 clones; roughly 88% were seen once. Sequencing input: peripheral blood. These TCRs come from a woman aged 55-69 years with acute or convalescent COVID-19.

V gene TRBV15 combines with J gene TRBJ1-4; D ambiguous. V lost 3 bases, J lost 8 bases, and 10 bases lay in between. The CDR3 is 13 amino acids. CDR1 is LNHNV, CDR2 YYDKDF, per germline (reference sequence). Here the CDR3 DNA reads TGTGCCACCAGCAGGCGGGGTGTGGAAAAACTGTTTTTT. This translates into CATSRRGVEKLFF.

The chain carries TRBV10-3 and TRBJ1-2; D gene unclear. This CDR3 has 13 residues. Germline V lookup: CDR1 ENHRY, CDR2 SYGVKD. V was shortened by 2 bases and J by 2 bases, with 6 bases between the two germline ends. CDR3 sequence: CAISEGRNYGYTF. The CDR3 DNA is TGTGCCATCAGTGAGGGGAGGAACTATGGCTACACCTTC.

J is TRBJ2-3 and V is TRBV4-3; TRBD1 agrees at 9 bases. CDR1 and CDR2 from the germline V gene are LGHNA and YSLEER. The CDR3 loop spans 15 amino acids. V was pared by 4 bases and J by 2 bases, with 4 bases of the junction left unmatched. The CDR3 here is CASSPGQGDTDTQYF. The CDR3 DNA is TGCGCCAGCAGCCCGGGACAGGGTGACACAGATACGCAGTATTTT.

This rearrangement joins TRBV5-1 to TRBJ1-2; D is possibly TRBD1 (6 bases). V shed 4 bases and J shed 0 bases, with 13 bases lying between them. Per germline, CDR1 SGHRS and CDR2 YFSETQ. The CDR3 is 15 residues long. CDR3 loop: CASSLGGGANYGYTF. For the CDR3, the DNA is TGCGCCAGCAGCCTGGGAGGGGGAGCTAACTATGGCTACACCTTC.

The chain is built from TRBV6-2 or TRBV6-3 and TRBJ2-3, with TRBD2 matching 11 bases. Germline V gene sequence: CDR1 MNHEY, CDR2 SVGEGT. V lost 2 bases, J lost 4 bases, and 8 bases stayed unmatched. The CDR3 is made up of 17 amino acids. The CDR3 loop is CASSYQHQLAGADTQYF. CDR3 DNA sequence: TGTGCCAGCAGTTACCAACACCAACTAGCGGGGGCAGATACGCAGTATTTT.

V usage is TRBV7-6 and J usage is TRBJ2-2; 7 nucleotides align to TRBD1. This CDR3 has 14 residues. J lost 4 bases, V lost 6 bases, and 5 bases had no gene match. CDR1 and CDR2 (germline): SGHVS, FNYEAQ. The CDR3 spells CASRADRVTGELFF. In nucleotides, the CDR3 is TGTGCCAGCAGAGCCGACAGGGTCACCGGGGAGCTGTTTTTT. The full variable domain, in which reference TRBV7-6 and TRBJ2-2 provide the parts outside the CDR3, is GAGVSQSPRYKVTKRGQDVALRCDPISGHVSLYWYRQALGQGPEFLTYFNYEAQQDKSGLPNDRFSAERPEGSISTLTIQRTEQRDSAMYRCASRADRVTGELFFGEGSRLTVL.

This chain connects TRBV5-1 to TRBJ2-5, with 11 nucleotides matching TRBD2. The CDR3 is made up of 15 amino acids. CDR1 is SGHRS, CDR2 YFSETQ, per germline. V shed 0 bases and J 4 bases; nucleotides not matched to a gene: 2. The CDR3 nucleotides are TGCGCCAGCAGCTTGGCGCTAGCGGGAGGAGAGACCCAGTACTTC. Translated: CASSLALAGGETQYF.

The chain is built from TRBV5-1 and TRBJ2-3; D unclear. The V and J ends lost 5 bases and 5 bases respectively, with 9 bases between them. There are 12 residues in the CDR3. Germline CDR1 and CDR2: SGHRS and YFSETQ. DNA for the CDR3: TGCGCCAGCAGTATTAGTGAAGATACGCAGTATTTT. It translates to CASSISEDTQYF.

CDR3 protein: CASSYPGSGNEQFF. The CDR3 DNA follows: TGTGCCAGCAGTTACCCCGGGTCCGGGAATGAGCAGTTCTTC. The chain recombines TRBV6-5 with TRBJ2-1, with D hard to call. Deletions cut 2 bases from V and 7 bases from J, with 12 bases between. CDR1 MNHEY and CDR2 SVGAGI come from the germline V gene. CDR3 length: 14 amino acids.

The chain joins TRBV27 to TRBJ1-6, with D hard to call. The V end was cut by 0 bases, the J end by 9 bases, with 12 bases between. Per germline, CDR1 MNHEY and CDR2 SMNVEV (reference sequence). This CDR3 is 15 amino acids long. The DNA of the CDR3 is TGTGCCAGCAGTTTATCCAACCGCGGTTTTTCACCCCTCCACTTT. Protein product: CASSLSNRGFSPLHF.